The 19 T cell receptor beta chains below come from one sample, sequenced in a study of CD8+CD57+ T cells in acquired aplastic anemia. CDR3 and TCR beta VDJ profiling relied on a genomic DNA template. One entry per CDR3 protein results from TCRdb running MiXCR on the reads. The table shows 75,000 to 80,000 distinct CDR3 sequences, with under 80% occurring only once. Flow cytometry had shown expanded CD8+CD57+ cells in the patients chosen for sequencing. Sequencing was carried out using sorted CD4+, CD8+, or CD8+CD57+ T cells (not recorded which) from PBMCs. All receptors come from a human donor with aplastic anemia.

The J gene is TRBJ2-3, the V gene TRBV9; D could derive from TRBD1 or TRBD2 (5 bases each). Trimming took off 3 bases at V and 11 bases at J, with 22 bases between the two ends. The germline V gene encodes CDR1 SGDLS and CDR2 YYNGEE. This CDR3 region has 15 residues. The CDR3 DNA reads as TGTGCCAGCAGCGCGAGGGGCTACATGGGAAGGAGGCAGTATTTT. This translates into CASSARGYMGRRQYF.

The V and J genes are TRBV15 and TRBJ1-5, with a weak D call TRBD1 (5 bases). CDR1 is LNHNV and CDR2 is YYDKDF in the germline V gene (reference sequence). V shed 0 bases and J shed 7 bases, with 13 bases lying between them. The CDR3 has 15 residues. The CDR3 loop reads CATSRDAGPSQPQHF. The CDR3, as DNA: TGTGCCACCAGCAGAGATGCGGGGCCCAGCCAGCCCCAGCATTTT.

This chain joins TRBV7-2 and TRBJ1-4, with no clear D. Per the germline V gene, CDR1 is SGHTA and CDR2 is FQGNSA. CDR3 length: 14 residues. Trimming took 2 bases from V and 7 from J, leaving 11 bases between them. CDR3 bases: TGTGCCAGCAGCTTATTTGGAGGGAGTGAAAAACTGTTTTTT. Amino acids: CASSLFGGSEKLFF.

This clonotype was observed at least ten times. The rearrangement uses TRBV6-5 and TRBJ1-2; D not resolved. V gave up 1 base and J gave up 8 bases, with 8 bases separating them. This CDR3 spans 12 amino acids. The germline V gene encodes CDR1 MNHEY and CDR2 SVGAGI. CDR3 nucleotide sequence: TGTGCCAGCAGTTACTACGGAGGGGGCTACACCTTC. Residues: CASSYYGGGYTF.

The V call is TRBV20-1, the J call TRBJ2-7, with D unclear. CDR1 is DFQATT, CDR2 SNEGSKA, per germline (reference sequence). The CDR3 covers 12 residues. V was pared by 2 bases and J by 2 bases, with 7 bases between. In nucleotides, the CDR3 is TGCAGTGCTAGAAACGTGGCCTACGAGCAGTACTTC. Encoded protein: CSARNVAYEQYF.

CDR3 in amino acids: CASSRPQSNQPQHF. The CDR3 DNA reads TGTGCCAGTAGTCGGCCCCAGAGCAATCAGCCCCAGCATTTT. The chain couples TRBV19 to TRBJ1-5; D is unclear. V was shortened by 5 bases and J by 1 base, with 9 bases between the two germline ends. Germline V gene sequence: CDR1 LNHDA, CDR2 SQIVND (reference sequence). CDR3 length equals 14 residues.

J is TRBJ2-7 and V is TRBV2, with D possibly matching TRBD1 (5 bases). V lost 7 bases and J lost 9, with 16 bases in between. The CDR3 has 12 residues. CDR1 SNHLY and CDR2 FYNNEI come from the germline V gene. CDR3 nucleotides: TGTGCCAGCACGCAATCGACAGTCGCGCAGTACTTC. Residues: CASTQSTVAQYF.

J is TRBJ2-7 and V is TRBV5-1, with TRBD2 identical over 9 bases. V gave up 0 bases and J gave up 5 bases; unmatched junction bases: 6. The CDR3 sequence is 15 residues long. Germline CDR1 reads SGHRS; CDR2 reads YFSETQ. The CDR3 spells CASSLGAGGAHEQYF. The CDR3 bases are TGCGCCAGCAGCTTGGGAGCGGGAGGAGCCCACGAGCAGTACTTC.

The rearrangement uses TRBV2 and TRBJ1-2; D may be TRBD1 (6 bases). V lost 3 bases and J 4 bases, leaving 9 bases between the germline ends. The CDR3 loop spans 13 amino acids. Germline-derived CDR1 and CDR2 are SNHLY and FYNNEI. The CDR3 bases are TGTGCCAGCAGTGATCAGGGGCGCTATGGCTACACCTTC. This translates into CASSDQGRYGYTF.

The V call is TRBV7-9, the J call TRBJ2-7; a weak D match, TRBD2 (5 bases). The CDR3 runs 13 residues. Germline-derived CDR1 and CDR2 are SEHNR and FQNEAQ (reference sequence). With 3 bases removed from V and 1 base from J, the gap between germline ends came to 7 bases. The CDR3, as DNA: TGTGCCAGCAGCTTGATAGCGTCCTACGAGCAGTACTTC. Translation: CASSLIASYEQYF.

The chain carries TRBV20-1 and TRBJ1-6; D is possibly TRBD1 (5 bases). CDR3 length: 16 residues. The germline gives CDR1 DFQATT, CDR2 SNEGSKA (reference sequence). The V gene lost 0 bases and the J gene lost 0 bases, with 9 bases spanning the gap. CDR3 bases: TGCAGTGCTAGAGACGAGGGGAGCTCCTATAATTCACCCCTCCACTTT. Translating gives CSARDEGSSYNSPLHF.

The count of this clonotype is one. This may come from a read error, since a much larger clone is one base off. This sequence joins TRBV6-1 and TRBJ2-7, with D unclear. Germline V gene lookup returns CDR1 MNHNS and CDR2 SASEGT. V lost 6 bases, J lost 3 bases, and 12 bases lay in between. The CDR3 is 13 residues long. DNA of the CDR3: TGTGCCAGCAGCACCACAGAGGTCTACGAGCAGTACTTC. Protein sequence: CASSTTEVYEQYF.

The rearrangement uses TRBV7-8 and TRBJ2-7; tentative D call: TRBD2 (5 bases). CDR1 and CDR2 from the germline V gene are SGHVS and FQNEAQ. Trimming took off 5 bases at V and 0 bases at J, with 11 bases between the two ends. The CDR3 is 14 residues long. The CDR3 DNA follows: TGTGCCAGCAGCCCATACGGGAACTCCTACGAGCAGTACTTC. It specifies CASSPYGNSYEQYF. Complete variable domain (other parts from reference TRBV7-8 and TRBJ2-7): GAGVSQSPRYKVAKRGQDVALRCDPISGHVSLFWYQQALGQGPEFLTYFQNEAQLDKSGLPSDRFFAERPEGSVSTLKIQRTQQEDSAVYLCASSPYGNSYEQYFGPGTRLTVT.

This clonotype showed up just a few times. This may stem from a read error, because a much larger clone lies one nucleotide away. The rearrangement joins TRBV7-8 to TRBJ1-1; weak D call: TRBD1 (5 bases). Germline CDR1 and CDR2: SGHVS and FQNEAQ. CDR3 size: 14 residues. In DNA form, the CDR3 reads TGTGCCAGCAGCTCCGAGGGACCGAACGCTGAAGCTTTCTTT. As protein: CASSSEGPNAEAFF.

The genes are TRBV5-8 and TRBJ2-7, with TRBD2 identical over 10 bases. The CDR3 totals 14 residues. V lost 3 bases and J lost 5; bases outside the gene matches: 5. The germline gives CDR1 SGHTS, CDR2 YDEGEE. CDR3 region: CASSWGLATNEQYF. DNA for the CDR3: TGTGCCAGCAGCTGGGGACTAGCGACCAACGAGCAGTACTTC.

Remarks on this clonotype: Germline and junction disagree at one end, which may indicate a read error. J is TRBJ2-7 and V is TRBV7-9; the D is unclear. The CDR3 is 11 residues long. CDR1 is SEHNR and CDR2 is FQNEAQ in the germline V gene (reference sequence). The CDR3 DNA sequence: TGTGCCGGCAGCTTTGGCTACGAGCAGTACTTC. Translating gives CAGSFGYEQYF.

This clonotype has only a few counts. The J gene is TRBJ2-2, the V gene TRBV2; 8 bases map to TRBD2. The CDR3 length is 14 residues. The V gene's germline CDR1 is SNHLY and CDR2 FYNNEI. Trimming at V came to 8 bases and at J to 3 bases, leaving 5 bases not matched to a gene. The CDR3 bases are TGTGCCAGCTCGGGACTAGGCTACACCGGGGAGCTGTTTTTT. The encoded protein is CASSGLGYTGELFF.

This clonotype was observed a few times. J is TRBJ2-1 and V is TRBV2; 7 bases match TRBD1. Germline-derived CDR1 and CDR2 are SNHLY and FYNNEI. V lost 3 bases, J lost 10 bases, and 0 bases stayed unmatched. There are 11 residues in the CDR3. In nucleotides, the CDR3 is TGTGCCAGCAGTGAGACAGGGGAGCAGTTCTTC. Amino acids: CASSETGEQFF.

The chain couples TRBV9 to TRBJ1-1; no reliable D call. The CDR3 has 12 residues. V was pared by 5 bases and J by 6 bases, with 11 bases between. Germline values: CDR1 SGDLS, CDR2 YYNGEE. The CDR3 DNA follows: TGTGCCAGCAGTTTTCGATTGTCTGAAGCTTTCTTT. This sequence encodes CASSFRLSEAFF.